This section outlines one T cell receptor beta chain sequence together with its context. Only in-frame clones appear in the TCRdb table, and some are missing; sequencing was by immunoSEQ multiplex PCR. The sample lists fewer than 70,000 clones; more than 60% were seen once. This sample is part of a study of blood T cell repertoires in COVID-19. The junction had 13 bases not matched to a gene; V was cut back by 7 bases and J by 0 bases. CDR3 size: 17 residues. Germline CDR1 is SQVTM and CDR2 is ANQGSEA. The sequenced sample was peripheral blood. V and J are TRBV29-1 and TRBJ1-1; 11 bases line up with TRBD1. The source is a human donor in a cohort sampled during active COVID-19. This chain's CDR3 is CSGVEDRGLRMNTEAFF. CDR3 sequence (DNA): TGCAGCGGTGTGGAGGACAGGGGGCTTCGGATGAACACTGAAGCTTTCTTT.